The 30 T cell receptor beta chains reported below all come from one sample, sequenced in a study of T cell repertoires in cytomegalovirus infection. These TCRs are of unknown antigen specificity. MiXCR, run by TCRdb on the reads, gives a single entry per CDR3 protein. This table holds fewer than 850,000 distinct CDR3 sequences, almost 30% found once. This material consisted of cultured CD8+ T cells from PBMCs, taken from culture after CMV antigen stimulation. These receptors were obtained from a human donor in good health (CMV status not recorded). Some clones in this sample may be carry-over from other donors' samples.

This clonotype was recorded a few times. The chain links TRBV2 to TRBJ1-2, with 7 positions matching TRBD1. The CDR3 contains 13 residues. Germline V gene lookup returns CDR1 SNHLY and CDR2 FYNNEI. V dropped 8 bases and J dropped 2; count of bases not matched to a gene: 5. DNA for the CDR3: TGTGCCAGCCACAGGGGATCCAACTATGGCTACACCTTC. This sequence encodes CASHRGSNYGYTF. The complete variable domain, with remaining parts taken from reference TRBV2 and TRBJ1-2, reads EPEVTQTPSHQVTQMGQEVILRCVPISNHLYFYWYRQILGQKVEFLVSFYNNEISEKSEIFDDQFSVERPDGSNFTLKIRSTKLEDSAMYFCASHRGSNYGYTFGSGTRLTVV.

This chain links TRBV5-6 with TRBJ2-1, with D unresolved. This CDR3 contains 14 residues. Germline CDR1 is SGHDT and CDR2 is YYEEEE. V was cut by 0 bases and J by 9 bases, with 13 bases left in between. The CDR3 protein is CASSLVHSNGEQFF. For the CDR3, the DNA is TGTGCCAGCAGCTTGGTCCACAGTAATGGTGAGCAGTTCTTC.

The chain uses TRBV7-9 and TRBJ2-7, with D unclear. The CDR3 extends over 13 amino acids. Deletions cut 8 bases from V and 1 base from J, with 12 bases between. The germline V gene has CDR1 SEHNR and CDR2 FQNEAQ (reference sequence). This CDR3 reads CASQAGDSYEQYF. The CDR3 DNA follows: TGTGCCAGCCAGGCCGGTGATTCCTACGAGCAGTACTTC.

This clonotype has just a few counts. The chain couples TRBV27 to TRBJ1-5; D unresolved. The CDR3 contains 15 residues. The germline gives CDR1 MNHEY, CDR2 SMNVEV (reference sequence). V gave up 3 bases and J gave up 4 bases, with 13 bases separating them. The CDR3 nucleotides are TGTGCCAGCAGTTTGATTCCGGGGAGGAATCAGCCCCAGCATTTT. Its protein is CASSLIPGRNQPQHF.

This chain links TRBV28 with TRBJ2-5; D may correspond to TRBD1 or TRBD2 (5 bases each). This CDR3 is built from 14 residues. The ends were cut back, 3 bases at V and 3 bases at J, with 11 bases in the middle. The germline V gene has CDR1 MDHEN and CDR2 SYDVKM. The CDR3 region has the DNA TGTGCCAGCAGTTTTGCGAGGGGTGAAGAGACCCAGTACTTC. The encoded protein is CASSFARGEETQYF.

In the case of this clonotype: This may arise from a read error, as a much more abundant clone is one base away. The chain couples TRBV7-6 to TRBJ2-1, with 12 bases identical to TRBD2. Germline loops: CDR1 SGHVS, CDR2 FNYEAQ. The CDR3 has 15 amino acids. CDR3 DNA sequence: TGTGCCAGCAGCTTAGATACTAGCGGGGGGAATGAGCAGGTCTTC. It translates to CASSLDTSGGNEQVF.

The genes are TRBV4-1 and TRBJ2-5, with unresolved D. Trimming pared 4 bases from V and 4 bases from J, leaving 13 bases between. CDR3 length: 14 amino acids. CDR1 and CDR2 from the germline V gene are MGHRA and YSYEKL. CDR3 residues: CASSRITDLETQYF. The CDR3 bases are TGCGCCAGCAGCCGAATAACGGACCTAGAGACCCAGTACTTC.

The chain joins TRBV12-3 or TRBV12-4 to TRBJ2-1; D possibly corresponds to TRBD2 (6 bases). CDR3 length: 15 amino acids. V was shortened by 7 bases and J by 0 bases, with 13 bases between the two germline ends. CDR3 sequence: CASTWGVHSYNEQFF. CDR3 nucleotide sequence: TGTGCCAGCACTTGGGGGGTTCACTCCTACAATGAGCAGTTCTTC.

This clonotype came up a few times. J is TRBJ2-2 and V is TRBV6-2 or TRBV6-3; 7 bases are shared with TRBD1. The CDR3 spans 17 residues. Germline V gene lookup returns CDR1 MNHEY and CDR2 SVGEGT. Unmatched junction bases numbered 11, after V lost 6 bases and J lost 1 base. The CDR3 reads CASSLLSYRGNTGELFF. The CDR3 coding sequence is TGTGCCAGCAGCTTATTAAGTTACAGGGGGAACACCGGGGAGCTGTTTTTT.

V is TRBV7-3 and J is TRBJ2-3, with D possibly being TRBD2 (5 bases). This CDR3 has 15 amino acids. Germline V lookup: CDR1 SGHTA, CDR2 FQGTGA. V lost 2 bases and J lost 6, with 15 bases in between. Here the CDR3 DNA reads TGTGCCAGCAGCTTAGCCGTACTAGTCCCGGATACGCAGTATTTT. Protein sequence: CASSLAVLVPDTQYF.

This clonotype was detected only a few times. This chain connects TRBV6-5 to TRBJ1-3; D is unclear. Trimming took off 5 bases at V and 0 bases at J, with 14 bases between the two ends. The CDR3 is 16 amino acids. CDR1 and CDR2 from the germline V gene are MNHEY and SVGAGI. The CDR3 sequence is CASSLDGSTSGNTIYF. DNA of the CDR3: TGTGCCAGCAGTCTCGACGGCTCCACCTCTGGAAACACCATATATTTT.

The chain carries TRBV7-9 and TRBJ2-7; D might be TRBD1 (5 bases). The CDR3 is 12 amino acids. Trimming took 5 bases from V and 3 from J, leaving 8 bases between them. In germline, CDR1 is SEHNR, CDR2 FQNEAQ (reference sequence). CDR3 sequence (DNA): TGTGCCAGCAGCCAGGACAACTACGAGCAGTACGTC. Its translation: CASSQDNYEQYV.

This clonotype was counted only a few times. The rearrangement uses TRBV25-1 and TRBJ1-2; D gene unclear. Germline V gene sequence: CDR1 MGHDK, CDR2 SYGVNS. The CDR3 spans 16 residues. Trimming took 2 bases from V and 5 from J, leaving 18 bases between them. The CDR3 is CASSERRPHDVYGYTF. The CDR3 nucleotides are TGTGCCAGCAGTGAAAGACGGCCGCATGACGTTTATGGCTACACCTTC.

In its sample, this clonotype was seen a few times. The V gene is TRBV10-3, the J gene TRBJ1-1; 9 bases are a match to TRBD1. V lost 1 base and J lost 5; bases outside the gene matches: 5. This CDR3 is built from 15 residues. Looked up from germline, CDR1 is ENHRY and CDR2 is SYGVKD. The CDR3 here is CAISELGQGFTEAFF. The CDR3 nucleotides read TGTGCCATCAGTGAGTTGGGACAGGGATTTACTGAAGCTTTCTTT.

The V gene is TRBV2, the J gene TRBJ1-2; no firm D call. The CDR3 covers 11 residues. From germline, CDR1 is SNHLY and CDR2 FYNNEI. Trimming left V 10 bases short and J 5 bases short, with 11 bases between. DNA of the CDR3: TGTGCCACCCAGACGGAGTATGGCTACACCTTC. Its translation: CATQTEYGYTF.

This clonotype came up a few times. The chain carries TRBV11-2 and TRBJ2-7, with a possible D match to TRBD2 (5 bases). Trimming left V 3 bases short and J 2 bases short, with 11 bases between. The CDR3 has 14 residues. Germline values: CDR1 SGHAT, CDR2 FQNNGV. CDR3 in amino acids: CASSFAGLTYEQYF. CDR3 in DNA: TGTGCCAGCAGCTTCGCGGGCCTTACCTACGAGCAGTACTTC.

This clonotype has only one observation. This chain uses TRBV10-3 with TRBJ2-2, with D hard to call. Germline CDR1 ENHRY, CDR2 SYGVKD. There are 14 residues in the CDR3. Trimming cost V 9 bases and J 1 base, with 12 bases left between them. CDR3 nucleotides: TGTGCCATAAAAGGTGATTTGAACACCGGGGAGCTGTTTTTT. Translated, it gives CAIKGDLNTGELFF.

This clonotype was detected a few times. The chain combines TRBV27 with TRBJ2-2; D remains ambiguous. V lost 5 bases, J lost 4 bases, and 17 bases lay in between. The CDR3 extends over 16 amino acids. Germline V gene lookup returns CDR1 MNHEY and CDR2 SMNVEV (reference sequence). Here the CDR3 reads CASSIQGITATGELFF. CDR3 coding DNA: TGTGCCAGCAGTATCCAAGGAATAACGGCCACCGGGGAGCTGTTTTTT.

The rearrangement joins TRBV12-3 or TRBV12-4 to TRBJ2-2; TRBD1 or TRBD2 may be the D gene (6 bases each). V shed 11 bases and J shed 4 bases, with 17 bases lying between them. This CDR3 comprises 14 residues. In DNA form, the CDR3 reads TGTGCCTGGTCGGGGGCGCTTGGCACCGGGGAGCTGTTTTTT. Its protein product is CAWSGALGTGELFF.

This chain uses TRBV4-1 with TRBJ2-4, with a tentative D call TRBD1 (5 bases). CDR3 length equals 15 residues. CDR1 and CDR2 (germline): MGHRA, YSYEKL. V lost 4 bases and J lost 3, with 13 bases in between. The chain's CDR3 is CASSPEYQGKNIQYF. The CDR3 DNA follows: TGCGCCAGCAGCCCAGAGTACCAGGGCAAAAACATTCAGTACTTC.

The gene calls are TRBV5-1 and TRBJ2-7; a possible D gene is TRBD1 (6 bases). The germline V gene encodes CDR1 SGHRS and CDR2 YFSETQ. The V end lost 7 bases, the J end lost 6 bases, and 14 bases lay between the germline ends. The CDR3 spans 12 residues. The CDR3 bases are TGCGCCAGCCCTTGGTCAGGGGTCGAGCAGTACTTC. The encoded protein is CASPWSGVEQYF.

The chain couples TRBV7-9 to TRBJ2-3, with D unresolved. V was cut by 3 bases and J by 5 bases, with 6 bases left in between. Germline CDR1 reads SEHNR; CDR2 reads FQNEAQ (reference sequence). This CDR3 contains 12 residues. CDR3 amino acids: CASSLTQDTQYF. Written as DNA, the CDR3 is TGTGCCAGCAGCTTGACGCAAGATACGCAGTATTTT.

CDR3 loop: CASSSRQGARTEAFF. The CDR3 DNA follows: TGTGCCAGCAGCTCGAGACAGGGGGCGAGGACTGAAGCTTTCTTT. The chain links TRBV27 to TRBJ1-1; TRBD1 agrees at 10 bases. The V segment lost 6 bases and the J segment 5 bases; nucleotides outside the gene matches: 9. Germline CDR1 reads MNHEY; CDR2 reads SMNVEV (reference sequence). This CDR3 has 15 residues.

V usage is TRBV11-2 and J usage is TRBJ2-1, with D unresolved. The CDR3 has 13 amino acids. The V end was cut by 1 base, the J end by 14 bases, with 15 bases between. Germline CDR1 is SGHAT and CDR2 is FQNNGV. The CDR3 protein is CASSLGSPGLEFF. The DNA of the CDR3 is TGTGCCAGCAGCTTAGGGTCTCCAGGTTTGGAGTTCTTC.

In its sample, this clonotype was seen a few times. The chain is built from TRBV7-8 and TRBJ2-1; tentative D call: TRBD2 (5 bases). This CDR3 region has 13 residues. Trimming removed 2 bases from V and 9 bases from J, with 11 bases in between. Germline CDR1 SGHVS, CDR2 FQNEAQ. CDR3 protein: CASSLFLEGEQFF. In nucleotides, the CDR3 is TGTGCCAGCAGCTTATTCCTAGAGGGTGAGCAGTTCTTC.

The chain combines TRBV7-9 with TRBJ2-1, with 9 nucleotides matching TRBD2. V gave up 8 bases and J gave up 10 bases; unmatched junction bases: 33. Germline V gives CDR1 SEHNR, CDR2 FQNEAQ (reference sequence). This CDR3 has 21 residues. CDR3 loop: CASLHPLAGTQDLSRSYEQFF. For the CDR3, the DNA is TGTGCCAGCCTTCACCCCCTAGCGGGGACGCAAGACCTCTCAAGATCCTACGAGCAGTTCTTC.

The V gene is TRBV2, the J gene TRBJ2-3; tentative D call: TRBD2 (6 bases). Germline V gene data show CDR1 as SNHLY and CDR2 as FYNNEI. The length of the CDR3 is 15 residues. V lost 6 bases and J lost 3, with 16 bases in between. The CDR3 bases are TGTGCCAGCAGCCGACGGCGGGGTGGGACAGATACGCAGTATTTT. Translating it yields CASSRRRGGTDTQYF.

The chain has TRBV6-6 and TRBJ1-1, with D uncertain. Germline CDR1 MNHNY, CDR2 SVGAGI (reference sequence). The V end lost 6 bases, the J end lost 6 bases, and 20 bases lay between the germline ends. This CDR3 has 15 residues. As DNA, the CDR3 is TGTGCCAGCAGAAGCTCGGTAGACCCGGTTGCTGAAGCTTTCTTT. This sequence encodes CASRSSVDPVAEAFF.

This clonotype was found many times. V and J are TRBV12-3 or TRBV12-4 and TRBJ1-1; D might be TRBD1 (5 bases). This CDR3 is built from 14 residues. The ends were cut back, 6 bases at V and 0 bases at J, with 11 bases in the middle. Here the CDR3 reads CASSRGALNTEAFF. In DNA, the CDR3 is TGTGCCAGCAGCCGAGGGGCTCTGAACACTGAAGCTTTCTTT.

A few counts support this clonotype. The V call is TRBV7-9, the J call TRBJ2-5, with 9 bases lining up with TRBD1. With 1 base clipped from V and 2 bases from J, the junction kept 11 bases outside the gene matches. CDR3 size: 18 residues. From germline, CDR1 is SEHNR and CDR2 FQNEAQ (reference sequence). This CDR3 reads CASSLDMVDRGLQETQYF. CDR3 DNA: TGTGCCAGCAGCTTAGATATGGTCGACAGGGGGTTACAAGAGACCCAGTACTTC.